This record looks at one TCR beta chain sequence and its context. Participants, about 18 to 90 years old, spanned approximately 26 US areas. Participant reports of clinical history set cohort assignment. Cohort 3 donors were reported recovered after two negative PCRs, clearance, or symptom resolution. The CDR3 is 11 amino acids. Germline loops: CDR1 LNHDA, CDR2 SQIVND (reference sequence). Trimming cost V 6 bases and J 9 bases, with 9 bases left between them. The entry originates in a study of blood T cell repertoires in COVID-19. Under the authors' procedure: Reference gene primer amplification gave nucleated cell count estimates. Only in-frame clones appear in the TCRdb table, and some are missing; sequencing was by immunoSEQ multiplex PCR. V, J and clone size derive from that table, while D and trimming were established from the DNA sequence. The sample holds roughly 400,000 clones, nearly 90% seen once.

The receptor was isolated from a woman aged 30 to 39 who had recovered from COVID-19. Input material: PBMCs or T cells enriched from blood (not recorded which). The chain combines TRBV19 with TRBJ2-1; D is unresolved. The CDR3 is CASSLAREQFF. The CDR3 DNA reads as TGTGCCAGTAGCTTGGCCCGTGAGCAGTTCTTC.